The entry below describes one T cell receptor (beta chain). Primers for the PCR totalled 60 Vbeta and 13 Jbeta. Only in-frame clones appear in the TCRdb table, and some are missing; sequencing was by immunoSEQ multiplex PCR. This sample has about 200,000 clones; around 86% occur once, and the top ten carry less than 3%. The data belong to a study of cytomegalovirus exposure and HLA in healthy donors. The CDR3 runs 15 residues. In germline, CDR1 is SGHAT, CDR2 FQDESV (reference sequence). V trimming: 1 base; J trimming: 5 bases; junction bases outside the gene matches: 7. The sequenced sample consisted of PBMCs. The chain combines TRBV11-1 with TRBJ1-1; 7 bases fit TRBD1. The clonotype originates from a woman aged 40 to 50 in good health and CMV-seronegative. The CDR3 reads CASSLGDSAGTEAFF. The CDR3 nucleotides read TGTGCCAGCAGCTTAGGGGACAGTGCGGGAACTGAAGCTTTCTTT.